These T cell receptor beta chains were read from a single sample in a study of shared clonotypes between healthy human individuals. Sequencing used immunoSEQ multiplex PCR; TCRdb keeps in-frame clones, though not all of them. The data hold hundreds of thousands of clones, with 85% to 95% observed a single time. Sequenced input: naive CD8+ T cells sorted from blood. The receptors were sampled from a man aged 25-45 years in good health. CDR3s include the opening cysteine and the closing phenylalanine or tryptophan. A D gene is named only where the DNA matches it firmly. The size of a clone is reported for some rows only, either as once, few or many, or as a class for expanded clones.

TRBV7-6,NA,NA,TRBJ1-4,TGTGCCAGCAGCCCGAAGGCAACTAATGAAAAACTGTTTTTT,CASSPKATNEKLFF
TRBV5-3,NA,NA,TRBJ1-2,NA,CASYRCSSYGYTF
TRBV7-7,NA,TRBD1,TRBJ2-2,TGTGCTAGCAGCTTAGCTCCCCCCCAGGGGGCAATGACCGGGGAGCTGTTTTTT,CASSLAPPQGAMTGELFF
TRBV5-5,NA,TRBD1,TRBJ2-7,TGTGCCAGCAGCATCGGGACAGGGGGCGAGCAGTACTTC,CASSIGTGGEQYF
TRBV6-6,NA,NA,TRBJ2-7,TGTGCCAGCAGTTACGAGCAAAGTCGAGGGGAGCAGTACTTC,CASSYEQSRGEQYF
TRBV2,NA,NA,TRBJ1-2,TGTGCCAGCAGTGAGGGGCCGGGAGGCTATGGCTACACCTTC,CASSEGPGGYGYTF
TRBV9,NA,NA,TRBJ2-3,TGTGCCAGCAGCGTAGAGAGGGGGGCGGTAACAGATACGCAGTATTTT,CASSVERGAVTDTQYF
TRBV5-1,NA,NA,TRBJ2-7,TGCGCCAGCAGCTCCTCTTACGAGCAGTACTTC,CASSSSYEQYF
TRBV19,NA,NA,TRBJ2-5,TGTGCCAGTAGTATAGAAGGGACGTATCAAGAGACCCAGTACTTC,CASSIEGTYQETQYF
TRBV7-9,NA,NA,TRBJ1-5,TGTGCCAGCAGCCCCTCGGTGGGAGGCAATCAGCCCCAGCATTTT,CASSPSVGGNQPQHF
TRBV27,NA,NA,TRBJ2-5,TGTGCCAGCAGTTTCATTACTCAAGAGACCCAGTACTTC,CASSFITQETQYF
TRBV6-6,NA,TRBD1,TRBJ1-2,TGTGCCAGCAGTTACCCGACGGGACAGGGACATGGCTACACCTTC,CASSYPTGQGHGYTF
TRBV11-2,NA,TRBD2,TRBJ2-7,TGTGCCAGCAGCTTAGATCCGGCTAGCGGAGAATACGAGCAGTACTTC,CASSLDPASGEYEQYF
TRBV7-2,NA,NA,TRBJ2-1,TGTGCCAGCTGGTTCCCGAGAGCTAATGAGCAGTTCTTC,CASWFPRANEQFF
TRBV19,NA,NA,TRBJ2-7,TGTGCCAGTAGCCGAACGGGAACCCCTCGGGAGCAGTACTTC,CASSRTGTPREQYF
TRBV11-2,NA,TRBD2,TRBJ2-5,TGTGCCAGCAGCCCAAGGATACTAGCGGGAGGGGCAGAGACCCAGTACTTC,CASSPRILAGGAETQYF
TRBV5-6,NA,NA,TRBJ2-1,TGTGCCAGCAGCTTGGGTGAGCAGTTCTTC,CASSLGEQFF
TRBV5-5,NA,NA,TRBJ1-5,TGTGCCAGCAGCTTGGGGCAGGGGATAGGGTATCAGCCCCAGCATTTT,CASSLGQGIGYQPQHF
TRBV4-3,NA,TRBD1,TRBJ1-1,TGCGCCAGCAGCCAATGGACAGGGGAGAACACTGAAGCTTTCTTT,CASSQWTGENTEAFF
TRBV15,NA,NA,TRBJ2-2,TGTGCCACCAGCAGGGGAACCGGGGAGCTGTTTTTT,CATSRGTGELFF
TRBV6-6,once,TRBD2,TRBJ2-7,TGTGCCACAGCCCGGACTAGCGGGAAGGGGGACGAGCAGTACTTC,CATARTSGKGDEQYF
TRBV21-1,NA,NA,TRBJ2-1,TGTGCCAGCAGCGGGACGGGCGATGAGCAGTTCTTC,CASSGTGDEQFF
TRBV11-2,NA,TRBD2,TRBJ2-7,TGTGCCAGCAGCCCCCCTAGGACTAGCCCGAACTCCTACGAGCAGTACTTC,CASSPPRTSPNSYEQYF
TRBV7-2,NA,NA,TRBJ2-5,TGTGCCAGCAGCTTAGGAGGAGAAGAGACCCAGTACTTC,CASSLGGEETQYF
TRBV18,few,NA,TRBJ2-5,TGTGCCAGCTCACCACGGACTGAAGAGACCCAGTACTTC,CASSPRTEETQYF
TRBV7-8,NA,TRBD1,TRBJ2-1,TGTGCCAGCAGCTTCCGGGACAGCTCCTACAATGAGCAGTTCTTC,CASSFRDSSYNEQFF
TRBV5-1,NA,TRBD2,TRBJ2-1,TGCGCCAGCAGCGAGGGACTAGCGGGTTACAATGAGCAGTTCTTC,CASSEGLAGYNEQFF
TRBV30,NA,TRBD1,TRBJ2-7,TGTGCCTGGGGGACAGGGACCTCCTACGAGCAGTACTTC,CAWGTGTSYEQYF
TRBV4-2,few,NA,TRBJ2-3,TGTGCCAGCAGCCAAGTCCCCGCGGTAGATACGCAGTATTTT,CASSQVPAVDTQYF
TRBV7-8,NA,TRBD2,TRBJ2-3,TGTGCCAGCAGCCCGACTAGCGGGAGTGCAGATACGCAGTATTTT,CASSPTSGSADTQYF
TRBV6-5,NA,TRBD1,TRBJ2-7,TGTGCCAGCAGTTACCCCCCCGGGACAGGGGGCGAGCAGTACTTC,CASSYPPGTGGEQYF
TRBV7-9,NA,NA,TRBJ2-5,TGTGCCAGCAGCTTCATATCCTCACGGGAGACCCAGTACTTC,CASSFISSRETQYF
TRBV7-9,NA,TRBD2,TRBJ2-5,TGTGCCAGCACCGAGAGCGGGACCCAAGAGACCCAGTACTTC,CASTESGTQETQYF
TRBV19,NA,TRBD1,TRBJ2-7,TGTGCCAGTAGTATGGGACAGACCTACGAGCAGTACTTC,CASSMGQTYEQYF
TRBV4-1,NA,NA,TRBJ2-7,TGCGCCAGCAGCCAATTTCAAATGGGAACCTACGAGCAGTACTTC,CASSQFQMGTYEQYF
TRBV4-1,NA,NA,TRBJ2-3,TGCGCCAGCATGTCCGGGGATACGCAGTATTTT,CASMSGDTQYF
TRBV2,NA,NA,TRBJ2-3,TGTGCCAGCAGTGAAGGACCGCTCGACACAGATACGCAGTATTTT,CASSEGPLDTDTQYF
TRBV27,NA,TRBD1,TRBJ1-5,TGTGCCAGCAGGGACCTGACAGGGTTGGGCAATCAGCCCCAGCATTTT,CASRDLTGLGNQPQHF
TRBV27,NA,TRBD2,TRBJ2-3,TGTGCCAGCAGTTTATATCTAGCGGGGGGCACAGATACGCAGTATTTT,CASSLYLAGGTDTQYF
TRBV11-2,NA,NA,TRBJ2-7,TGTGCCAGCAGCGATAATCCGGGGCTTTACTACGAGCAGTACTTC,CASSDNPGLYYEQYF
TRBV2,NA,TRBD1,TRBJ2-7,TGTGCCAGCAAGGGGGCCGTCTACGAGCAGTACTTC,CASKGAVYEQYF
TRBV27,NA,TRBD2,TRBJ2-1,TGTGCCAGCAGCTGGGGACTAGCGTCGAGCTCCTACAATGAGCAGTTCTTC,CASSWGLASSSYNEQFF
TRBV15,NA,NA,TRBJ1-2,TGTGCCACCAGCAGGACCTCTAACTATGGCTACACCTTC,CATSRTSNYGYTF
TRBV5-4,NA,NA,TRBJ2-5,TGTGCCAGCAGCGGCCCACAGGGGGGGGAGACCCAGTACTTC,CASSGPQGGETQYF
TRBV5-1,NA,NA,TRBJ2-7,TGCGCCAGCAGCTTGGACGGCCTAACTAGACCCTACGAGCAGTACTTC,CASSLDGLTRPYEQYF
TRBV7-3,NA,TRBD2,TRBJ2-1,TGTGCCAGCAGCTTAGCGGGAGGGCCTTCCAATGAGCAGTTCTTC,CASSLAGGPSNEQFF
TRBV5-6,NA,TRBD1,TRBJ1-3,TGTGCCAGCAGCTTGATCCGACAGGGAGTCTTTGCTGGAAACACCATATATTTT,CASSLIRQGVFAGNTIYF
TRBV7-9,few,NA,TRBJ2-4,TGTGCCAGCAGCCCAGGAGGGACATCAGGCATTCAGTACTTC,CASSPGGTSGIQYF
TRBV5-4,NA,TRBD1,TRBJ2-1,TGTGCCAGCAGCCAACAGGGGATGGGCTACAATGAGCAGTTCTTC,CASSQQGMGYNEQFF
TRBV27,NA,NA,TRBJ2-7,TGTGCCAGCATTAACTCCTACGAGCAGTACTTC,CASINSYEQYF
TRBV29-1,NA,NA,TRBJ1-3,TGCAGCGTTCATGAGAGTGGTGGAAACACCATATATTTT,CSVHESGGNTIYF
TRBV21-1,NA,NA,TRBJ1-4,TGTGCCAGCAGCAAAAAGGGGGGAAAAACTAATGAAAAACTGTTTTTT,CASSKKGGKTNEKLFF
TRBV9,NA,NA,TRBJ2-6,TGTGCCAGCAGCGTAGAAATCCCCTGGGACTCTGGGGCCAACGTCCTGACTTTC,CASSVEIPWDSGANVLTF